What follows is one TCR beta chain and its context. Its antigen is unknown. The authors used template switching to add a universal primer site and gave cDNA unique molecular identifiers. TCRdb processed the 5' RACE reads anew with MiXCR; each CDR3 protein has one entry. The data contain approximately 470,000 distinct CDR3 sequences, 12% to 15% of them seen just once; the ten biggest clones take up more than 0.5%. Healthy Caucasians alone served as donors. The data were taken from a study of identical twins. The study's findings and limits: The authors noted that invariant MAIT and iNKT cells could partly confound zero-insertion analyses. Conclusions came from cross-sectional statistical analysis, not from following the same donors.

Germline lookup yields CDR1 LGHNA and CDR2 YSLEER. CDR3 size: 15 residues. Trimming cost V 2 bases and J 4 bases; bases outside gene matches: 6. The sample was also linked to a second study, of yellow fever vaccine responses in identical twins.

The TCR sequence derives from a woman between 18 and 30 years old in good health. This chain connects TRBV4-3 to TRBJ1-2, with 8 bases lining up with TRBD1. Sample: CD4+ T cells sorted from blood. CDR3 bases: TGCGCCAGCAGCCAAACCACAGGACAGGGCTATGGCTACACCTTC. As protein: CASSQTTGQGYGYTF.